Shown below are 6 T cell receptor beta chains from a single sample sequenced in a study of CD8+ T cells in alopecia areata (dated by TCRdb to 2016 to 2018). Reading the label with the study, this specimen's time point is: baseline before oral tofacitinib. Library prep was done by the immunoSEQ multiplex PCR assay. To provide template for TCR sequencing, every sample had RNA extracted and reverse transcribed into cDNA. TCRdb mirrors the immuneACCESS table, restricted to in-frame sequences. Some clones are absent from its copies; in checked studies, under half trace to an unresolved V gene, and the reason for the others is unknown. In all, the sample holds hundreds of thousands of clones, and 57% of those were seen once. 0.45% of the sample lies in the top ten. The sample consisted of CD4+ T cells sorted from blood, taken at week 0. These receptors all stem from a human donor with alopecia areata.

The chain is built from TRBV27 and TRBJ2-1, with 10 bases lining up with TRBD1. V was pared by 2 bases and J by 5 bases, with 12 bases of the junction left unmatched. CDR1 and CDR2 (germline): MNHEY, SMNVEV (reference sequence). The CDR3 sequence is 18 residues long. CDR3 protein: CASSLRDRGGHLDNEQFF. Here the CDR3 DNA reads TGTGCCAGCAGTTTACGGGACAGGGGAGGACACTTGGACAATGAGCAGTTCTTC.

This chain uses TRBV19 with TRBJ2-3; D may be TRBD1 (6 bases). CDR1 LNHDA and CDR2 SQIVND come from the germline V gene (reference sequence). V lost 2 bases and J lost 0, with 9 bases in between. There are 15 residues in the CDR3. CDR3 region: CASSIRTDSTDTQYF. The DNA for the CDR3 is TGTGCCAGTAGTATACGGACAGATAGCACAGATACGCAGTATTTT.

The CDR3 spells CASRTGTENEKLFF. CDR3 sequence (DNA): TGTGCCAGCAGGACCGGGACAGAAAATGAAAAACTGTTTTTT. The rearrangement joins TRBV2 to TRBJ1-4; TRBD1 aligns across 7 bases. J gave up 5 bases and V 6 bases, and 6 bases lay outside the gene matches. Germline CDR1 is SNHLY and CDR2 is FYNNEI. The CDR3 loop spans 14 amino acids.

The chain joins TRBV19 to TRBJ2-1; tentative D call: TRBD2 (5 bases). Trimming left V 3 bases short and J 5 bases short, with 17 bases between. Per germline, CDR1 LNHDA and CDR2 SQIVND (reference sequence). The CDR3 sequence is 16 residues long. CDR3 sequence: CASSMSSSPPHNEQFF. CDR3 nucleotides: TGTGCCAGTAGTATGAGTTCTAGCCCGCCCCACAATGAGCAGTTCTTC.

The V call is TRBV29-1, the J call TRBJ2-1, with D maybe TRBD1 (6 bases). V lost 5 bases to trimming and J lost 7 bases, with 18 bases between them. The CDR3 length is 14 residues. The V gene's germline CDR1 is SQVTM and CDR2 ANQGSEA. CDR3 coding DNA: TGCAGCGTTCGAGGCGGGCCCACAGGGAATGAGCAGTTCTTC. It encodes CSVRGGPTGNEQFF.

The gene calls are TRBV4-2 and TRBJ1-4; D unclear. Trimming cost V 4 bases and J 8 bases, with 14 bases left between them. The CDR3 is 14 residues long. Per germline, CDR1 LGHNA and CDR2 YNFKEQ. Here the CDR3 reads CASSRNLEEEKLFF. In DNA, the CDR3 is TGTGCCAGCAGCCGGAACCTTGAAGAGGAAAAACTGTTTTTT.